Listed here are 24 T cell receptor beta chains from one sample, sequenced in a study of spatial heterogeneity in lung cancer. Described time point: sample taken at primary tumor resection. Sequencing of whole RNA from tumor, nontumor lung or frozen PBMC involved no sorting. TCRdb re-analysed the 5' RACE reads in MiXCR, keeping a single row per CDR3 protein. Of about 18,000 distinct CDR3 sequences in the sample, 15% to 20% were seen once. The source was PBMCs, collected at surgery. The receptors originated from a male donor with early-stage non-small cell lung cancer.

This clonotype was seen more than once but under ten times. This chain uses TRBV6-6 with TRBJ1-5, with TRBD1 identical over 9 bases. The CDR3 spans 14 residues. Germline CDR1 and CDR2: MNHNY and SVGAGI (reference sequence). Trimming took 6 bases from V and 5 from J; bases not matched to a gene: 5. The CDR3 DNA follows: TGTGCCAGCAGAGGTGGACAGGGGTATCAGCCCCAGCATTTT. This sequence encodes CASRGGQGYQPQHF.

The gene calls are TRBV20-1 and TRBJ1-1, with a weak D call TRBD1 (5 bases). The CDR3 consists of 12 residues. Trimming took off 3 bases at V and 3 bases at J, with 8 bases between the two ends. CDR1 and CDR2 (germline): DFQATT, SNEGSKA (reference sequence). In DNA, the CDR3 is TGCAGTGCTAGCGTAGGGGACACTGAAGCTTTCTTT. This translates into CSASVGDTEAFF.

This clonotype was picked up a small number of times. The chain recombines TRBV20-1 with TRBJ2-2; D is ambiguous. The CDR3 loop spans 15 amino acids. CDR1 DFQATT and CDR2 SNEGSKA come from the germline V gene (reference sequence). Trimming stripped 2 bases from V and 5 bases from J, with 15 bases between. CDR3 loop: CSARFPGFGTGELFF. CDR3 nucleotides: TGCAGTGCTAGATTCCCAGGCTTTGGGACCGGGGAGCTGTTTTTT.

This rearrangement joins TRBV29-1 to TRBJ2-7, with D possibly matching TRBD1 (6 bases). The CDR3 is 11 amino acids. Trimming pared 3 bases from V and 6 bases from J, leaving 9 bases between. Germline lookup yields CDR1 SQVTM and CDR2 ANQGSEA. In DNA, the CDR3 is TGCAGCGTTGAGGTGGGGGCCGAGCAGTACTTC. It translates to CSVEVGAEQYF.

Comments on this clonotype: This sequence may be a read error, since a much larger clone differs from it by one base. The gene calls are TRBV7-9 and TRBJ2-1, with TRBD2 identical over 8 bases. The CDR3 is made up of 14 amino acids. The germline gives CDR1 SEHNR, CDR2 FQNEAQ (reference sequence). The CDR3 nucleotides read TGTGCCAGCGGCTTACGGGGGGGCCAGGATGAGCAGTTCTTC. Its translation: CASGLRGGQDEQFF.

There are many counts of this clonotype. The genes are TRBV18 and TRBJ1-4; 8 bases match TRBD1. The CDR3 extends over 14 amino acids. Germline lookup yields CDR1 KGHSH and CDR2 LQKENI. The V and J ends lost 1 base and 8 bases, in that order; junction bases with no gene match: 3. The CDR3 coding sequence is TGTGCCAGCTCACCACGACAGGGGAGGGAAAAACTGTTTTTT. Translation: CASSPRQGREKLFF.

This clonotype was found many times. The gene calls are TRBV12-3 or TRBV12-4 and TRBJ2-3; TRBD2 matches at 13 bases. V dropped 3 bases and J dropped 1; count of bases not matched to a gene: 10. This CDR3 has 19 amino acids. The CDR3 nucleotides are TGTGCCAGCAGTTTCCCAGCCCCGGGACTAGCGGGGCGCACAGATACGCAGTATTTT. Translation gives CASSFPAPGLAGRTDTQYF.

This clonotype was seen a single time. A much larger clone differs by one base, so this may be a read error. V gene TRBV12-3 or TRBV12-4 combines with J gene TRBJ2-1, with D maybe TRBD1 (5 bases). There are 17 residues in the CDR3. Between the trimmed V and J ends, which lost 1 base and 0 bases, there was a span of 13 bases. In DNA form, the CDR3 reads TGTGCCAGCAGTTTAGAGGGGCTGGGTTGCTCCTACAATGAGCAGTTCTTC. Residues: CASSLEGLGCSYNEQFF.

The V gene is TRBV5-4, the J gene TRBJ2-5; no definite D call. The CDR3 has 14 amino acids. CDR1 and CDR2 from the germline V gene are SGHNT and YYREEE (reference sequence). The V end lost 2 bases, the J end lost 0 bases, and 8 bases lay between the germline ends. The CDR3 loop is CASSFDTYQETQYF. The CDR3 DNA sequence: TGTGCCAGCAGCTTCGACACATACCAAGAGACCCAGTACTTC.

This clonotype came up many times. The rearrangement uses TRBV6-5 and TRBJ2-5; TRBD2 agrees at 7 bases. V dropped 6 bases and J dropped 1; count of bases not matched to a gene: 8. CDR1 is MNHEY and CDR2 is SVGAGI in the germline V gene. The CDR3 totals 15 residues. The CDR3: CASSPTGGGQETQYF. CDR3 in DNA: TGTGCCAGCAGCCCAACCGGCGGGGGCCAAGAGACCCAGTACTTC.

This clonotype was seen repeatedly, ten times or more. V gene TRBV6-5 combines with J gene TRBJ1-2; 7 bases fit TRBD1. CDR3 length equals 15 residues. CDR1 is MNHEY, CDR2 SVGAGI, per germline. V was pared by 3 bases and J by 5 bases, with 9 bases of the junction left unmatched. The DNA for the CDR3 is TGTGCCAGCAGTTATGAGGAGGCAGGGGGTTATGGCTACACCTTC. It codes for CASSYEEAGGYGYTF.

This clonotype showed up just a few times. The chain links TRBV12-2 to TRBJ2-7. TRBV12-2 is described as a pseudogene. This CDR3 is built from 15 residues. DNA of the CDR3: TGTGCAAGTCGCTTATGGCTCACGAGCTCCTACGAGCAGTACTTC. Translation: CASRLWLTSSYEQYF.

The table lists this clonotype with many counts. The CDR3 sequence is CASSPPFRASNQPQHF. DNA for the CDR3: TGTGCCAGCAGTCCCCCCTTTCGGGCTAGCAATCAGCCCCAGCATTTT. This sequence joins TRBV28 and TRBJ1-5; no clear D. CDR1 is MDHEN and CDR2 is SYDVKM in the germline V gene. The V end was cut by 5 bases, the J end by 0 bases, with 14 bases between. The CDR3 length is 16 residues.

This clonotype was observed many times. CDR3 coding DNA: TGCGCCAGCGGCCCCGGGACCATCTCCTACAATGAGCAGTTCTTC. Its translation: CASGPGTISYNEQFF. The V call is TRBV10-2, the J call TRBJ2-1; D assignment may be TRBD1 or TRBD2 (5 bases each). The CDR3 loop spans 15 amino acids. Trimming took off 8 bases at V and 0 bases at J, with 14 bases between the two ends. Germline V gene data show CDR1 as WSHSY and CDR2 as SAAADI.

The CDR3 loop reads CASSVGTSQQETQYF. The CDR3 nucleotides are TGTGCCAGCAGTGTGGGGACTAGCCAACAAGAGACCCAGTACTTC. J is TRBJ2-5 and V is TRBV25-1; 9 bases are shared with TRBD2. The CDR3 loop spans 15 amino acids. The germline CDR1 and CDR2 sequences are MGHDK and SYGVNS. V shed 4 bases, J shed 2 bases, and the junction held 5 bases outside the gene matches.

The chain carries TRBV7-3 and TRBJ2-1; 11 bases agree with TRBD2. Germline lookup yields CDR1 SGHTA and CDR2 FQGTGA. The CDR3 loop spans 17 amino acids. V lost 4 bases, J lost 6 bases, and 11 bases stayed unmatched. CDR3 in DNA: TGTGCCAGCAGCTCCGAACTTCTAGCGGGGGGCGTCAATGAGCAGTTCTTC. Protein: CASSSELLAGGVNEQFF.

The rearrangement links TRBV9 to TRBJ1-1; D uncertain. Per the germline V gene, CDR1 is SGDLS and CDR2 is YYNGEE. The CDR3 length is 14 residues. V lost 4 bases to trimming and J lost 6 bases, with 16 bases between them. CDR3 nucleotides: TGTGCCAGCAGCCCAAGGGATTTCCTCCCTGAAGCTTTCTTT. Protein product: CASSPRDFLPEAFF.

This clonotype was observed a few times. The J gene is TRBJ2-1, the V gene TRBV20-1, with 9 bases identical to TRBD2. This CDR3 has 12 residues. Germline lookup yields CDR1 DFQATT and CDR2 SNEGSKA (reference sequence). CDR3 nucleotides: TGCAGCGAGACGGGACTAGCCAATGAGCAGTTCTTC. Protein: CSETGLANEQFF.

This chain joins TRBV12-3 or TRBV12-4 and TRBJ1-3, with 9 bases lining up with TRBD1. There are 15 residues in the CDR3. The V and J ends lost 4 bases and 5 bases, in that order; junction bases with no gene match: 6. The CDR3 nucleotides read TGTGCCAGCAGTTCACAGGGGGCCATTAGAAACACCATATATTTT. This sequence encodes CASSSQGAIRNTIYF.

V usage is TRBV29-1 and J usage is TRBJ1-2; 7 bases match TRBD1. CDR1 is SQVTM, CDR2 ANQGSEA, per germline. Germline trimming cut 5 bases from V and 8 bases from J; bases unmatched to any gene: 14. This CDR3 is built from 14 residues. As DNA, the CDR3 is TGCAGCGTTTACCACCCCGACAGGGAGGAAGGCTACACCTTC. It encodes CSVYHPDREEGYTF.

This clonotype was detected a few times. The chain uses TRBV2 and TRBJ2-7; TRBD1 is a possible D gene (5 bases). Germline V gene sequence: CDR1 SNHLY, CDR2 FYNNEI. V lost 8 bases and J lost 2, with 10 bases in between. The CDR3 contains 12 residues. Here the CDR3 reads CASHMDTYEQYF. Here the CDR3 DNA reads TGTGCCAGCCATATGGACACCTACGAGCAGTACTTC.

This clonotype was detected ten times or more. The chain employs TRBV7-6 and TRBJ2-7; D possibly corresponds to TRBD2 (6 bases). The CDR3 sequence is 15 residues long. The ends were cut back, 0 bases at V and 2 bases at J, with 11 bases in the middle. Germline V gene data show CDR1 as SGHVS and CDR2 as FNYEAQ. The DNA of the CDR3 is TGTGCCAGCAGCTTAGCGGGGGGTAATACCTACGAGCAGTACTTC. Encoded protein: CASSLAGGNTYEQYF.

This clonotype was observed many times. The V call is TRBV18, the J call TRBJ2-3; 10 bases align to TRBD1. V trimming: 6 bases; J trimming: 4 bases; junction bases outside the gene matches: 16. The CDR3 loop spans 18 amino acids. Germline assignment: CDR1 KGHSH and CDR2 LQKENI. The CDR3 loop reads CASSLLTGTGVGSDTQYF. CDR3 coding DNA: TGTGCCAGCTCGCTATTAACCGGGACAGGGGTAGGATCAGATACGCAGTATTTT.

This clonotype was recorded at least ten times. V and J are TRBV12-3 or TRBV12-4 and TRBJ2-6, with unresolved D. This CDR3 contains 13 residues. The V end lost 2 bases, the J end lost 1 base, and 0 bases lay between the germline ends. CDR3 bases: TGTGCCAGCAGTTTATCTGGGGCCAACGTCCTGACTTTC. Protein sequence: CASSLSGANVLTF.